The text below deals with one T cell receptor beta chain. Its target is unknown. This PCR relied on a set of 60 Vbeta primers and 13 Jbeta primers. TCRdb's table, derived via immunoSEQ multiplex PCR, lists solely in-frame clones and lacks some. In the table there are 150,000 to 200,000 clones, over 70% of which are singletons. The data were obtained in a study of cytomegalovirus exposure and HLA in healthy donors. As for the study in general: Counted in an early data release were 75 million to 85 million unique TCRs from HLA-typed donors.

Study-level points and caveats: Within a later analysis, the majority of CMV-associated TCR beta chains appeared HLA-restricted.

The CDR3 totals 17 residues. CDR1 is SGDLS, CDR2 YYNGEE, per germline. The V gene lost 5 bases and the J gene lost 2 bases, with 19 bases spanning the gap. The chain couples TRBV9 to TRBJ2-2, with D perhaps matching TRBD1 (7 bases). The receptor was derived from a female donor in good health and CMV-seronegative. Sequenced input: PBMCs. The CDR3 DNA reads as TGTGCCAGCAGGGCTCCCGTCAGGGGGGAAAACACCGGGGAGCTGTTTTTT. It codes for CASRAPVRGENTGELFF. The full variable domain, in which reference TRBV9 and TRBJ2-2 provide the parts outside the CDR3, is DSGVTQTPKHLITATGQRVTLRCSPRSGDLSVYWYQQSLDQGLQFLIQYYNGEERAKGNILERFSAQQFPDLHSELNLSSLELGDSALYFCASRAPVRGENTGELFFGEGSRLTVL.